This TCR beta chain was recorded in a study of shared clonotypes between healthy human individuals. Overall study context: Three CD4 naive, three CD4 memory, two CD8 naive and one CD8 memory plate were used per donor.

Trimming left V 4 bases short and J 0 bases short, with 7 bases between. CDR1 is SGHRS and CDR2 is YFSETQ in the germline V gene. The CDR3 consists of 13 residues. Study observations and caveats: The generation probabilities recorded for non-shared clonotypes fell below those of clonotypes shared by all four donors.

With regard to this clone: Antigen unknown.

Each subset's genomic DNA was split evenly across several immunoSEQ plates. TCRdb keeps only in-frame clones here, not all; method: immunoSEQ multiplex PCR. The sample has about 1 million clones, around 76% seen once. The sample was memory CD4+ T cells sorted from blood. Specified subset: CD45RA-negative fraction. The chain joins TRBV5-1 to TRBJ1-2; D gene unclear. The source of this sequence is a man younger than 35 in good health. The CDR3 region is CASSEGTNYGYTF. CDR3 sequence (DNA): TGCGCCAGCAGCGAAGGGACTAACTATGGCTACACCTTC.